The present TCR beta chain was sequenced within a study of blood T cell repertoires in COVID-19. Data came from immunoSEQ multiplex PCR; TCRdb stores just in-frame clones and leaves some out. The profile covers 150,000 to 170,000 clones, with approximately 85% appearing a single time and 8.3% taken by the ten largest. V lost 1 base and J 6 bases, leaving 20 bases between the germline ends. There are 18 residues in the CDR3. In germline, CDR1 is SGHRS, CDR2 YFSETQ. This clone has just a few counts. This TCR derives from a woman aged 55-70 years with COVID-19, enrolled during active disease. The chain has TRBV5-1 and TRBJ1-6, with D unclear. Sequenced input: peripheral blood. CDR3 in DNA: TGCGCCAGCAGCTTGACACAGCAAGCCACACCGACTAATTCACCCCTCCACTTT. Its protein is CASSLTQQATPTNSPLHF.